This paragraph covers one TCR beta chain sequence. The source of the sample is a study of patients and donors after allogeneic stem cell transplantation. TCRdb re-derived calls from the RT-PCR reads in MiXCR, one entry per CDR3 protein. Seen here are roughly 940,000 distinct CDR3 sequences, about 20% observed once, and the top ten hold 5.5% to 6.5%. Germline V gene lookup returns CDR1 DFQATT and CDR2 SNEGSKA (reference sequence). The J segment lost 3 bases and the V segment lost 3 bases, leaving 13 bases of the junction unmatched. The CDR3 sequence is 16 residues long. Material for sequencing was blood, either unsorted or a sorted T cell fraction (not recorded which). The TCR was taken from a human donor who was either an allogeneic HSCT recipient or a stem cell or donor lymphocyte infusion donor (not recorded which). It is not recorded whose cells these are; they may come from a transplant donor. This chain connects TRBV20-1 to TRBJ2-5, with 7 bases that match TRBD2. The CDR3 region has the DNA TGCAGTGCTAGGCCCATCGAGACTAGCAAAGAAGAGACCCAGTACTTC. This encodes CSARPIETSKEETQYF.